Below are 25 T cell receptor beta chains sequenced from a single sample in a study of shared clonotypes between healthy human individuals. Sequencing was performed with immunoSEQ multiplex PCR; in TCRdb, only in-frame clones are kept and a portion is missing. Seen here are about half a million clones, roughly 83% observed once, and the top ten hold 13%. Sample: PBMCs. Receptor source: a woman in her 40s in good health. Some clones in this sample may be carry-over from other donors' samples.

The chain joins TRBV9 to TRBJ2-2; 12 nucleotides align to TRBD2. The CDR3 extends over 17 amino acids. CDR1 is SGDLS and CDR2 is YYNGEE in the germline V gene. J gave up 4 bases and V 3 bases, and 7 bases lay outside the gene matches. CDR3 DNA sequence: TGTGCCAGCAGCGCACGACTAGCGGGAGTGGGCACCGGGGAGCTGTTTTTT. Translating it yields CASSARLAGVGTGELFF.

The rearrangement uses TRBV5-1 and TRBJ1-2; 7 bases align to TRBD1. From germline, CDR1 is SGHRS and CDR2 YFSETQ. V trimming: 0 bases; J trimming: 2 bases; junction bases outside the gene matches: 1. The CDR3 consists of 14 residues. CDR3 region: CASSLGGQNYGYTF. The DNA of the CDR3 is TGCGCCAGCAGCTTGGGGGGACAGAACTATGGCTACACCTTC.

The chain links TRBV6-5 to TRBJ2-7, with 9 nucleotides matching TRBD2. This CDR3 contains 16 residues. Germline V gives CDR1 MNHEY, CDR2 SVGAGI. The V gene end was trimmed by 2 bases and the J gene end by 0 bases; junction bases not matched to a gene: 5. CDR3 DNA sequence: TGTGCCAGCAGTTACAGGCGACTAGCGGCCTCCTACGAGCAGTACTTC. Its protein product is CASSYRRLAASYEQYF.

This clone appeared once. The chain joins TRBV19 to TRBJ2-1, with TRBD2 matching 11 bases. CDR1 LNHDA and CDR2 SQIVND come from the germline V gene (reference sequence). V gave up 5 bases and J gave up 7 bases; unmatched junction bases: 7. There are 15 residues in the CDR3. The CDR3 here is CASSSSGRFRNEQFF. CDR3 DNA sequence: TGTGCCAGTAGTTCTAGCGGGAGGTTTCGGAATGAGCAGTTCTTC.

J is TRBJ1-2 and V is TRBV10-1; 9 bases map to TRBD1. Per germline, CDR1 WNHNN and CDR2 SYGVQD (reference sequence). The CDR3 consists of 15 residues. The V and J ends lost 4 bases and 4 bases, in that order; junction bases with no gene match: 7. The CDR3 DNA sequence: TGCGCCAGCAGTGCCCCCGGGACAGGGCTCTATGGCTACACCTTC. Its protein is CASSAPGTGLYGYTF.

The V and J genes are TRBV2 and TRBJ1-2, with TRBD1 matching over 7 bases. CDR3 length equals 15 residues. Looked up from germline, CDR1 is SNHLY and CDR2 is FYNNEI. The ends lost 3 bases at V and 2 bases at J; junction bases unmatched: 6. DNA of the CDR3: TGTGCCAGCAGTGATAGGGGCAGGGGGAACTATGGCTACACCTTC. It encodes CASSDRGRGNYGYTF.

This chain links TRBV27 with TRBJ2-3, with D perhaps matching TRBD2 (6 bases). Germline values: CDR1 MNHEY, CDR2 SMNVEV (reference sequence). There are 15 residues in the CDR3. V was clipped by 6 bases and J by 2 bases, with 15 bases between them. CDR3 region: CASRRAGRDTDTQYF. CDR3 nucleotides: TGTGCCAGCAGGCGGGCCGGGCGGGACACAGATACGCAGTATTTT.

As to this clone: This sample includes further DNA sequences coding for the same CDR3. The chain carries TRBV11-2 and TRBJ2-5; D remains unclear. V lost 1 base, J lost 1 base, and 4 bases lay in between. CDR1 SGHAT and CDR2 FQNNGV come from the germline V gene. The CDR3 length is 13 residues. Here the CDR3 reads CASSLGSQETQYF. The CDR3 nucleotides read TGTGCCAGCAGCTTAGGCAGCCAAGAGACCCAGTACTTC. Supplemented by reference TRBV11-2 and TRBJ2-5, the full variable domain reads EAGVAQSPRYKIIEKRQSVAFWCNPISGHATLYWYQQILGQGPKLLIQFQNNGVVDDSQLPKDRFSAERLKGVDSTLKIQPAKLEDSAVYLCASSLGSQETQYFGPGTRLLVL.

This chain joins TRBV11-2 and TRBJ2-5; 8 bases align to TRBD1. The junction had 2 bases not matched to a gene; V was cut back by 3 bases and J by 5 bases. CDR1 SGHAT and CDR2 FQNNGV come from the germline V gene. This CDR3 contains 13 residues. In nucleotides, the CDR3 is TGTGCCAGCAGCTTGGACAGGGATGAGACCCAGTACTTC. The encoded protein is CASSLDRDETQYF.

Only one count was recorded for this clone. This sequence joins TRBV15 and TRBJ1-2; D uncertain. The ends were cut back, 0 bases at V and 7 bases at J, with 12 bases in the middle. The V gene's germline CDR1 is LNHNV and CDR2 YYDKDF (reference sequence). The CDR3 runs to 14 residues. This CDR3 is CATSRDRTGVGYTF. The CDR3 DNA reads TGTGCCACCAGCAGAGATCGGACGGGTGTTGGCTACACCTTC.

V is TRBV7-6 and J is TRBJ1-1; D call uncertain. The germline CDR1 and CDR2 sequences are SGHVS and FNYEAQ. The CDR3 sequence is 15 residues long. Trimming cost V 2 bases and J 0 bases, with 10 bases left between them. The CDR3 DNA reads TGTGCCAGCAGCTTAATGGTGCAGCTGAACACTGAAGCTTTCTTT. It yields the protein CASSLMVQLNTEAFF.

The chain carries TRBV15 and TRBJ1-1; D gene uncertain. Deletions cut 0 bases from V and 6 bases from J, with 20 bases between. Germline assignment: CDR1 LNHNV and CDR2 YYDKDF (reference sequence). The CDR3 is made up of 17 amino acids. CDR3 coding DNA: TGTGCCACCAGCAGAGATCTCTCCCTGATTGGGTCGGCTGAAGCTTTCTTT. Translating it yields CATSRDLSLIGSAEAFF.

The genes are TRBV30 and TRBJ2-5; 7 nucleotides match TRBD1. The CDR3 spans 13 residues. Germline CDR1 is GTSNPN and CDR2 is SVGIG (reference sequence). V dropped 5 bases and J dropped 4; count of bases not matched to a gene: 7. Here the CDR3 reads CAWRRDRRETQYF. CDR3 in DNA: TGTGCCTGGCGCCGGGACAGACGAGAGACCCAGTACTTC. The full variable domain, completed using reference TRBV30 and TRBJ2-5, is SQTIHQWPATLVQPVGSPLSLECTVEGTSNPNLYWYRQAAGRGLQLLFYSVGIGQISSEVPQNLSASRPQDRQFILSSKKLLLSDSGFYLCAWRRDRRETQYFGPGTRLLVL.

This sequence joins TRBV5-1 and TRBJ1-2; TRBD1 agrees at 9 bases. J lost 8 bases, V lost 4 bases, and 6 bases had no gene match. CDR3 length: 13 residues. Germline V lookup: CDR1 SGHRS, CDR2 YFSETQ. The CDR3 coding sequence is TGCGCCAGCAGCCCGGGACAGGGTCACGGCTACACCTTC. As protein: CASSPGQGHGYTF.

The rearrangement links TRBV5-1 to TRBJ2-1; a possible D gene is TRBD1 (6 bases). V was cut by 0 bases and J by 8 bases, with 9 bases left in between. The germline gives CDR1 SGHRS, CDR2 YFSETQ. CDR3 length equals 13 residues. In DNA, the CDR3 is TGCGCCAGCAGCTTGGACAGGGCCCATGAGCAGTTCTTC. Its protein is CASSLDRAHEQFF. Full variable domain (remainder filled in from reference TRBV5-1 and TRBJ2-1): KAGVTQTPRYLIKTRGQQVTLSCSPISGHRSVSWYQQTPGQGLQFLFEYFSETQRNKGNFPGRFSGRQFSNSRSEMNVSTLELGDSALYLCASSLDRAHEQFFGPGTRLTVL.

This clone turned up a few times. The CDR3, as DNA: TGTGCCAGCAGCTTAGTGGGGGGGCCCCTCTCGACGCAGTATTTT. Translated: CASSLVGGPLSTQYF. The chain links TRBV7-8 to TRBJ2-3, with D possibly matching TRBD2 (7 bases). The germline gives CDR1 SGHVS, CDR2 FQNEAQ. The V end lost 1 base, the J end lost 9 bases, and 17 bases lay between the germline ends. The CDR3 loop spans 15 amino acids.

The chain carries TRBV5-1 and TRBJ2-7; D perhaps matches TRBD1 (6 bases). CDR1 and CDR2 (germline): SGHRS, YFSETQ. V was pared by 0 bases and J by 5 bases, with 15 bases between. The CDR3 is 15 amino acids. CDR3 in amino acids: CASSLAATGGHEQYF. The CDR3, as DNA: TGCGCCAGCAGCTTGGCCGCGACAGGAGGCCACGAGCAGTACTTC. The full variable domain, with the rest looked up from reference TRBV5-1 and TRBJ2-7, is KAGVTQTPRYLIKTRGQQVTLSCSPISGHRSVSWYQQTPGQGLQFLFEYFSETQRNKGNFPGRFSGRQFSNSRSEMNVSTLELGDSALYLCASSLAATGGHEQYFGPGTRLTVT.

This clone was seen just once. CDR3 nucleotide sequence: TGTGCCAGCAGAACTAGCGGGAGATACAATGAGCAGTTCTTC. The encoded protein is CASRTSGRYNEQFF. The chain joins TRBV6-1 to TRBJ2-1, with TRBD2 matching 11 bases. CDR3 length: 14 amino acids. The V gene end was trimmed by 6 bases and the J gene end by 4 bases; junction bases not matched to a gene: 2. CDR1 and CDR2 (germline): MNHNS, SASEGT.

This chain connects TRBV5-6 to TRBJ2-1, with D tentatively TRBD1 (6 bases). Trimming stripped 0 bases from V and 6 bases from J, with 16 bases between. This CDR3 has 16 residues. CDR1 SGHDT and CDR2 YYEEEE come from the germline V gene. The CDR3 region has the DNA TGTGCCAGCAGCTTGGGACCCCCCAGGGGCACCAATGAGCAGTTCTTC. Encoded protein: CASSLGPPRGTNEQFF.

There are a few counts of this clone. The chain links TRBV5-6 to TRBJ2-3; D gene ambiguous. This CDR3 contains 14 residues. The V and J ends lost 4 bases and 4 bases respectively, with 13 bases between them. Per germline, CDR1 SGHDT and CDR2 YYEEEE. In DNA form, the CDR3 reads TGTGCCAGCAGCGCCAAAGGATGGGCAGATACGCAGTATTTT. Residues: CASSAKGWADTQYF.

The chain joins TRBV28 to TRBJ2-2; TRBD1 is a possible D gene (5 bases). Germline lookup yields CDR1 MDHEN and CDR2 SYDVKM. This CDR3 has 13 amino acids. With 6 bases removed from V and 4 bases from J, the gap between germline ends came to 9 bases. As DNA, the CDR3 is TGTGCCAGCAGCATTAGGGGCACCGGGGAGCTGTTTTTT. Protein sequence: CASSIRGTGELFF.

This chain joins TRBV5-4 and TRBJ2-5; 9 positions agree with TRBD2. This CDR3 is built from 14 residues. Germline V CDR1 and CDR2: SGHNT, YYREEE (reference sequence). Germline trimming cut 2 bases from V and 4 bases from J; bases unmatched to any gene: 3. This CDR3 is CASSFSGSRETQYF. The CDR3 DNA is TGTGCCAGCAGCTTTAGCGGGAGCCGAGAGACCCAGTACTTC. Full variable domain (rest looked up from reference TRBV5-4 and TRBJ2-5): ETGVTQSPTHLIKTRGQQVTLRCSSQSGHNTVSWYQQALGQGPQFIFQYYREEENGRGNFPPRFSGLQFPNYSSELNVNALELDDSALYLCASSFSGSRETQYFGPGTRLLVL.

The gene calls are TRBV5-6 and TRBJ2-7; a possible D gene is TRBD2 (9 bases). Germline V gene lookup returns CDR1 SGHDT and CDR2 YYEEEE. This CDR3 is built from 16 residues. V was cut by 5 bases and J by 4 bases, with 22 bases left in between. CDR3 sequence (DNA): TGTGCCAGCAGTCCAGGGGGCGGCGGGAGGGCTTACGAGCAGTACTTC. It codes for CASSPGGGGRAYEQYF.

V gene TRBV28 combines with J gene TRBJ2-6; D may be TRBD2 (5 bases). V was pared by 2 bases and J by 0 bases, with 11 bases between. The length of the CDR3 is 17 residues. In germline, CDR1 is MDHEN, CDR2 SYDVKM. CDR3 coding DNA: TGTGCCAGCAGTTTAGGCGGGTCGAGCTCTGGGGCCAACGTCCTGACTTTC. Its translation is CASSLGGSSSGANVLTF.

J is TRBJ2-7 and V is TRBV4-1, with TRBD1 matching 8 bases. J lost 7 bases, V lost 5 bases, and 4 bases had no gene match. Looked up from germline, CDR1 is MGHRA and CDR2 is YSYEKL. The CDR3 runs to 12 residues. For the CDR3, the DNA is TGCGCCAGCAGCTGGACAGGGCGGGAGCAGTACTTC. Amino acids: CASSWTGREQYF.